The 2 T cell receptor beta chains presented below share a single source sample, sequenced in a study of CD8 T cells in Susac syndrome. Reverse transcription used about 0.45 to 1 ug RNA and random hexamers. One entry per CDR3 protein results from TCRdb running MiXCR on the immunoSEQ multiplex PCR reads. The sample has some 140,000 distinct CDR3 sequences, 80% to 85% seen once; the top ten hold 0.51%. Specimen: CD8+ T cells from PBMCs. These receptors originate from a human donor with multiple sclerosis.

The CDR3 loop reads CASTLRSGANVLTF. CDR3 DNA sequence: TGTGCCAGTACCCTCAGATCTGGGGCCAACGTCCTGACTTTC. V and J are TRBV19 and TRBJ2-6; D gene unclear. Germline CDR1 is LNHDA and CDR2 is SQIVND (reference sequence). CDR3 length: 14 amino acids. Trimming stripped 7 bases from V and 1 base from J, with 8 bases between.

V usage is TRBV24-1 and J usage is TRBJ1-5; D is possibly TRBD1 (6 bases). The CDR3 has 18 residues. Per the germline V gene, CDR1 is KGHDR and CDR2 is SFDVKD. The ends were cut back, 2 bases at V and 2 bases at J, with 18 bases in the middle. CDR3 amino acids: CATSDSQGLNTGNQPQHF. In nucleotides, the CDR3 is TGTGCCACCAGTGATTCGCAGGGGCTTAATACGGGCAATCAGCCCCAGCATTTT.